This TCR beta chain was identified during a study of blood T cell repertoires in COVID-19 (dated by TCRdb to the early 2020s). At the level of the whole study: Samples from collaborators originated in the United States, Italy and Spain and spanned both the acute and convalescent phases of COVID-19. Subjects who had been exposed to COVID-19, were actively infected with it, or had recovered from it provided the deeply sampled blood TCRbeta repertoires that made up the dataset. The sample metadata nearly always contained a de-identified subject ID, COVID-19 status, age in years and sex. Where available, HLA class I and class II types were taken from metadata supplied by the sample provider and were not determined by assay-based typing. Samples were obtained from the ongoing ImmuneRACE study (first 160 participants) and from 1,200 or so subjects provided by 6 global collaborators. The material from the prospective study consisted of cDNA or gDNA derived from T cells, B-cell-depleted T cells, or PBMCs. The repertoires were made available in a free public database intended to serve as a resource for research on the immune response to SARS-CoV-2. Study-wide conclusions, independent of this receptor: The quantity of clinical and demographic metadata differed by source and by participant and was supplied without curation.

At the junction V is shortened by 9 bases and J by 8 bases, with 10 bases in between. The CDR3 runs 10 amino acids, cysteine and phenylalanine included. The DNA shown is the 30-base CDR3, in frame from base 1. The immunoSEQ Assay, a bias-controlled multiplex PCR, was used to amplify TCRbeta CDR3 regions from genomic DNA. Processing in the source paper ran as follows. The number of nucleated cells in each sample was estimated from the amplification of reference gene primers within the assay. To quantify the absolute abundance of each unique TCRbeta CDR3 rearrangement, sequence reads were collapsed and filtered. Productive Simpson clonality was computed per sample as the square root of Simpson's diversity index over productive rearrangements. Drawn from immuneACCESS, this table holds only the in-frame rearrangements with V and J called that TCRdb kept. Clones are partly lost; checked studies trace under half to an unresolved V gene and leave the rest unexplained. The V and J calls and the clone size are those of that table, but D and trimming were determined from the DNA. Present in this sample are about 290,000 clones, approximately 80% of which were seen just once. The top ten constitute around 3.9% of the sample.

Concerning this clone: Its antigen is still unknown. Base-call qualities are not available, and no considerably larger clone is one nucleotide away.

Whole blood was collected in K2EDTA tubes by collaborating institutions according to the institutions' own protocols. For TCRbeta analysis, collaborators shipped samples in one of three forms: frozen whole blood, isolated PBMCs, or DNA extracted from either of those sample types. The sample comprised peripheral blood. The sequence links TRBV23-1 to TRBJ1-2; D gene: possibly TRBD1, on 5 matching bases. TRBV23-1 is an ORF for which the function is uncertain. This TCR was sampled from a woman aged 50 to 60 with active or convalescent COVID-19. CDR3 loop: CARGAWGYTF. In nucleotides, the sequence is TGCGCCAGAGGGGCTTGGGGCTACACCTTC.